This T cell receptor (beta chain) was recorded in a study of blood T cells in healthy people across ages. PCR was performed a second time for about 7 to 12 cycles using a sample-barcoded 5' primer and a J-beta primer mix. TCRdb called the 5' RACE reads again in MiXCR, with one record for every CDR3 protein. The sample contains 900,000 to 950,000 distinct CDR3 sequences, just under 30% of which appear only once. Study findings and constraints: In the absence of known donor CMV status, changes in expanded clonotypes were possibly confounded.

CDR1 is LGHDT and CDR2 is YNNKEL in the germline V gene (reference sequence). The J segment lost 6 bases and the V segment lost 0 bases, leaving 3 bases of the junction unmatched. This CDR3 contains 15 residues. For this clonotype: What it binds is unknown.

These same records also appear under a second study, on T cells of mothers and their children.

The TCR sequence derives from a woman in her 40s in good health. The genes are TRBV3-1 and TRBJ1-4; 8 bases match TRBD1. What was sequenced was blood. This chain's CDR3 is CASSQDGTGHEKLFF. The CDR3 DNA is TGTGCCAGCAGCCAAGACGGGACAGGCCATGAAAAACTGTTTTTT.